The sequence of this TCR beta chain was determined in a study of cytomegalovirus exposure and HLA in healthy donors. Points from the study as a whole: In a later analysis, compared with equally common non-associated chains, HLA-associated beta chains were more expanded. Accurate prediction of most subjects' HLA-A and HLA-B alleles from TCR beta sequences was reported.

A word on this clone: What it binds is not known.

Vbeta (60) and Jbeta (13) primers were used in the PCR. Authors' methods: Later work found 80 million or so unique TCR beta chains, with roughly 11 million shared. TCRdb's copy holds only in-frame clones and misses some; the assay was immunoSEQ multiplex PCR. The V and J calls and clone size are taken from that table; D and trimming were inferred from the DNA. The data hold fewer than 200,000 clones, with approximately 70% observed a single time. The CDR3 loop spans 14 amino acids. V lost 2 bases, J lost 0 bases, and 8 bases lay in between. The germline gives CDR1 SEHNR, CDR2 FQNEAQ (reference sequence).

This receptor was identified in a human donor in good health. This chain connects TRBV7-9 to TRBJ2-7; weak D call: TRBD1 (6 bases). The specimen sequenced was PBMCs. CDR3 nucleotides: TGTGCCAGCAGCTTAACGGACAGCTCCTACGAGCAGTACTTC. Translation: CASSLTDSSYEQYF.